The clone carrying this T cell receptor (beta chain) was counted at least ten times. Its antigen is as yet unknown. The library was built from roughly 400 ng RNA with molecular barcoded adaptors for alpha/delta and beta/gamma chains. Each CDR3 protein gets one entry after TCRdb re-called the reads with MiXCR. The repertoire consists of some 62,000 distinct CDR3 sequences, with about 15% occurring once and the leading ten covering roughly 41%. The data stem from a study of read filtering for tumor transcriptome and immune sequencing. Overall study context: The cohort had over 16 men and approximately 13 women aged about 40 to 90, mean roughly 66 years. TCR-mapped reads were about 3.5 to 10.27 million with IR-seq versus about 75 to 1,400 with RNA-seq. Findings and limits, study-wide: Approximately 80% of IR-seq clonotypes had one read, totaling 3% to 4.5% of reads; RNA-seq: around 70% and 40%.

At the time of active disease, bone marrow was collected from every patient. The CDR3 consists of 14 residues. The germline V gene encodes CDR1 SGHVS and CDR2 FNYEAQ. Trimming removed 0 bases at V and 0 bases at J, with 5 bases between. The source of this sequence is a donor aged 40 or older with multiple myeloma. Sequencing input: a population of CD138-negative cells sorted from bone marrow. The V call is TRBV7-6, the J call TRBJ1-1; D not resolved. The CDR3 bases are TGTGCCAGCAGCTTAGCAGGGATGAACACTGAAGCTTTCTTT. This sequence encodes CASSLAGMNTEAFF.